A selection of T cell receptor beta chains follows, all from one sample in a study of cytomegalovirus exposure and HLA in healthy donors. Assay used: immunoSEQ multiplex PCR; TCRdb lists only in-frame clones, some missing. Among 140,000 or so clones, about 80% were seen once, and the ten largest hold 1.5% to 2%. The sequencing sample was made of PBMCs. These receptors all come from a man in his forties in good health and CMV-seronegative. Each CDR3 is given with its conserved first and last residue. The D gene is left open where the match is weak. Only part of the rows carry a size: once, few, many, or a class if the clone is expanded.

CDR3 length	V gene	J gene	clone size	D gene	CDR3 protein	CDR3 DNA
14	TRBV27	TRBJ2-3	NA	NA	CASSLSGSTDTQYF	TGTGCCAGCAGTTTATCGGGCTCCACAGATACGCAGTATTTT
15	TRBV5-6	TRBJ2-7	NA	TRBD1	CASSLAGTGGHEQYF	TGTGCCAGCAGCTTGGCCGGGACAGGGGGCCACGAGCAGTACTTC
16	TRBV28	TRBJ1-3	few	NA	CASSLRVYYSGNTIYF	TGTGCCAGCAGTTTACGGGTCTACTACTCTGGAAACACCATATATTTT
11	TRBV11-2	TRBJ1-5	NA	TRBD1	CATIRGLPQHF	TGTGCCACTATCAGGGGGCTTCCACAGCATTTT
14	TRBV21-1	TRBJ2-7	NA	NA	CASSSRTGRYEQYF	TGTGCCAGCAGCAGTCGGACAGGGAGGTACGAGCAGTACTTC
15	TRBV7-6	TRBJ2-7	once	TRBD1	CASSATGGYSYEQYF	TGTGCCAGCAGCGCCACAGGGGGTTACTCCTACGAGCAGTACTTC
13	TRBV7-6	TRBJ2-3	NA	NA	CASSLYSTDTQYF	TGTGCCAGCAGCTTATATAGCACAGATACGCAGTATTTT
16	TRBV27	TRBJ2-7	once	TRBD1	CASSINPGQGNHEQYF	TGCGCCAGCAGTATAAATCCGGGACAGGGGAACCACGAGCAGTACTTC
16	TRBV19	TRBJ2-3	NA	TRBD1	CASSADRGRWTDTQYF	TGTGCCAGTAGTGCTGACAGGGGTAGATGGACAGATACGCAGTATTTT
19	TRBV12-5	TRBJ2-2	NA	TRBD2	CASGSQGLAGALNTGELFF	TGTGCTAGTGGTTCCCAAGGACTAGCGGGAGCCCTGAACACCGGGGAGCTGTTTTTT
14	TRBV10-2	TRBJ2-7	NA	TRBD2	CASSDWAGEYEQYF	TGCGCCAGCAGTGACTGGGCGGGAGAGTACGAGCAGTACTTC
13	TRBV25-1	TRBJ1-2	NA	NA	CASSEYIEDGYTF	TGTGCCAGCAGTGAATATATAGAAGATGGCTACACCTTC
17	TRBV9	TRBJ2-1	NA	TRBD2	CASSPPLAVSSYNEQFF	TGTGCCAGCAGCCCCCCTCTAGCGGTAAGCTCCTACAATGAGCAGTTCTTC
16	TRBV6-6	TRBJ1-2	NA	TRBD1	CASSYTRQGADYGYTF	TGTGCCAGCAGTTACACTAGACAGGGTGCTGACTATGGCTACACCTTC
15	TRBV19	TRBJ1-6	NA	NA	CASSIDQQGTSPLHF	TGTGCCAGTAGTATAGATCAGCAGGGTACGTCACCCCTCCACTTT
15	TRBV13	TRBJ2-5	NA	NA	CASSLSASGKETQYF	TGTGCCAGCAGCCTATCTGCTTCGGGGAAAGAGACCCAGTACTTC
13	TRBV7-9	TRBJ2-7	once	NA	CASSLAGVDEQYF	TGTGCCAGCAGCTTAGCGGGAGTAGACGAGCAGTACTTC
16	TRBV27	TRBJ2-3	NA	TRBD2	CASSLGTSGTPDTQYF	TGTGCCAGCAGCCTGGGGACTAGCGGGACCCCAGATACGCAGTATTTT
16	TRBV5-1	TRBJ2-5	NA	TRBD1	CASSPSPQGDQETQYF	TGCGCCAGCAGCCCGAGCCCTCAGGGGGACCAGGAGACCCAGTACTTC
15	TRBV6-5	TRBJ2-1	NA	TRBD2	CASSPSGGVIDEQFF	TGTGCCAGCAGCCCTAGCGGGGGGGTTATCGATGAGCAGTTCTTC
15	TRBV5-6	TRBJ2-7	NA	NA	CASSQRSLLSYEQYF	TGTGCCAGCAGCCAACGAAGTCTGTTATCGTACGAGCAGTACTTC
16	TRBV7-2	TRBJ2-2	NA	NA	CASSLSPSEVAGELFF	TGTGCCAGCAGCCTATCCCCTAGCGAGGTTGCCGGGGAGCTGTTTTTT
15	TRBV28	TRBJ1-5	NA	NA	CASKQDRIGNQPQHF	TGTGCCAGCAAACAGGACCGGATTGGCAATCAGCCCCAGCATTTT
17	TRBV7-9	TRBJ2-6	NA	NA	CASSLDTSPSGANGLTF	TGTGCCAGCAGCTTAGATACTTCCCCCTCTGGGGCCAACGGCCTGACTTTC
15	TRBV19	TRBJ1-1	NA	NA	CTSSIDPGTNTEAFF	TGTACCAGTAGTATCGACCCGGGAACGAACACTGAAGCTTTCTTT
12	TRBV30	TRBJ1-5	NA	NA	CASAGSNQPQHF	TGTGCCTCTGCGGGTAGCAATCAGCCCCAGCATTTT
17	TRBV14	TRBJ2-6	NA	TRBD1	CASSQGGRGLGANVLTF	TGTGCCAGCAGCCAAGGTGGCAGGGGGCTCGGGGCCAACGTCCTGACTTTC
17	TRBV6-1	TRBJ1-4	few	NA	CASSETSGSGGNEKLFF	TGTGCCAGCAGTGAGACCTCAGGGTCCGGGGGTAATGAAAAACTGTTTTTT
14	TRBV5-1	TRBJ2-7	NA	NA	CASSAQGSAYEQYF	TGCGCCAGCAGCGCGCAGGGGAGCGCCTACGAGCAGTACTTC
14	TRBV27	TRBJ2-7	NA	TRBD1	CASSPRTGSYEQYF	TGTGCCAGCAGTCCCCGGACAGGCTCCTACGAGCAGTACTTC
14	TRBV6-1	TRBJ2-5	NA	TRBD1	CASRGQGKGETQYF	TGTGCCAGCAGAGGACAGGGGAAGGGAGAGACCCAGTACTTC
18	TRBV11-2	TRBJ2-5	few	TRBD1	CASRPTRTGTGGLIVQYF	TGTGCCAGCAGACCGACTCGGACTGGGACAGGGGGCCTGATTGTCCAGTACTTC
15	TRBV28	TRBJ1-4	NA	NA	CASSSRGRRNEKLFF	TGTGCCAGCAGTTCTAGAGGGCGTCGTAATGAAAAACTGTTTTTT
11	TRBV2	TRBJ2-1	few	NA	CASNVGLEQFF	TGTGCCAGCAACGTAGGACTAGAGCAGTTCTTC
14	TRBV28	TRBJ1-4	NA	NA	CASNHGVTRTELFF	TGTGCCAGCAACCATGGGGTCACCCGGACAGAACTGTTTTTT
14	TRBV6-1	TRBJ2-1	NA	TRBD2	CASAGLAGVNEQFF	TGTGCCAGCGCGGGACTAGCGGGAGTCAATGAGCAGTTCTTC
15	TRBV28	TRBJ2-4	once	NA	CASSLKGGTKNSQYF	TGTGCCAGCAGTTTGAAAGGGGGTACCAAAAACAGTCAGTACTTC
21	TRBV19	TRBJ1-3	NA	TRBD1	CASSLLAPGQGVYEAGNTIYF	TGTGCCAGTAGTTTACTGGCTCCGGGACAGGGAGTATATGAAGCTGGAAACACCATATATTTT
18	TRBV28	TRBJ2-7	NA	TRBD2	CASTLYGGRLAGVTEQYF	TGTGCCAGCACCCTTTACGGGGGCCGGCTAGCGGGAGTAACTGAGCAGTACTTC
14	TRBV19	TRBJ1-1	NA	NA	CASSADGGGTEAFF	TGTGCCAGTAGTGCCGACGGCGGGGGGACTGAAGCTTTCTTT
17	TRBV7-2	TRBJ2-3	NA	NA	CASSLEVRLRGSDTQYF	TGTGCCAGCAGCTTAGAGGTCAGACTGAGGGGGTCAGATACGCAGTATTTT
14	TRBV28	TRBJ2-7	NA	TRBD1	CASSSGTGIYEQYF	TGTGCCAGCAGTTCCGGGACAGGGATATACGAGCAGTACTTC
14	TRBV25-1	TRBJ2-5	NA	TRBD2	CASSEVPGRKTQYF	TGTGCCAGCAGTGAAGTCCCCGGGAGGAAGACCCAGTACTTC
12	TRBV5-4	TRBJ1-1	NA	TRBD1	CASSLQGAEAFF	TGTGCCAGCAGCTTACAGGGGGCGGAAGCTTTCTTT
13	TRBV30	TRBJ2-7	NA	NA	CAWSFDGDYEQYF	TGTGCCTGGAGTTTCGACGGGGACTACGAGCAGTACTTC